Sequencing of this TCR beta chain was carried out in a study of cytomegalovirus exposure and HLA in healthy donors. The PCR made use of 60 Vbeta and 13 Jbeta primers. Libraries were prepared by immunoSEQ multiplex PCR; TCRdb keeps only in-frame clonotypes and omits some of them. The table shows approximately 160,000 clones, with approximately 79% occurring only once. The CDR3 loop spans 16 amino acids. CDR1 is SGHTA and CDR2 is FQGNSA in the germline V gene. V gave up 3 bases and J gave up 6 bases; unmatched junction bases: 10. This clone was observed a few times. The antigen is undetermined. Broader study findings: When a later analysis compared HLA-associated TCR beta chains with equally common others, the HLA-associated chains turned out to be more clonally expanded and to have lower generation probabilities.

Sequenced sample: PBMCs. This TCR came from a human donor in good health. The V and J genes are TRBV7-2 and TRBJ2-2; 7 nucleotides match TRBD2. The CDR3 loop is CASSFRPAGYSGELFF. Written as DNA, the CDR3 is TGTGCCAGCAGCTTTCGGCCAGCGGGGTACTCCGGGGAGCTGTTTTTT.